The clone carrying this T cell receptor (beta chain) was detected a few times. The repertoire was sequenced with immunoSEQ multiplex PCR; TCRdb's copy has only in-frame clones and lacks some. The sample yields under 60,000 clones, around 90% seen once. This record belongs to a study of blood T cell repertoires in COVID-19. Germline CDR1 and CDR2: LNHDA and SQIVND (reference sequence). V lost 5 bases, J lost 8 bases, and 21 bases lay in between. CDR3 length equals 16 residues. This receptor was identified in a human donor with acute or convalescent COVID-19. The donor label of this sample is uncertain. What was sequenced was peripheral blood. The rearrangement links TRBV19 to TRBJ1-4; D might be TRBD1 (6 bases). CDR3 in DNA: TGTGCCAGTAGTGAAGATCATGGGGACATCGGGGAAAAACTGTTTTTT. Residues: CASSEDHGDIGEKLFF.